One sample yielded the 27 T cell receptor beta chains listed below, sequenced in a study of T-cell reconstitution after alpha-beta-depleted transplantation in children. Unique molecular identifiers were incorporated during preparation of the TCRbeta library. TCRdb fed the PCR reads into MiXCR, producing one record per CDR3 protein. The table has about 240,000 distinct CDR3 sequences, about a quarter seen once. The material sequenced was PBMCs, taken before TCRalphabeta/CD19-depleted stem cell transplant. The origin of the receptors is a girl aged 2 to 10 with Fanconi anemia, due to receive a stem cell transplant.

This clonotype was seen at least ten times. The chain couples TRBV6-1 to TRBJ1-2, with a weak D call TRBD1 (6 bases). CDR1 and CDR2 (germline): MNHNS, SASEGT. The CDR3 runs to 13 residues. The V end was cut by 9 bases, the J end by 0 bases, with 11 bases between. The CDR3 DNA reads TGTGCCAGTTATGACAGGCCTAACTATGGCTACACCTTC. Its protein is CASYDRPNYGYTF.

This rearrangement joins TRBV30 to TRBJ2-7; D uncertain. The CDR3 extends over 12 amino acids. V was trimmed by 8 bases and J by 3 bases, leaving 14 bases between them. CDR1 and CDR2 (germline): GTSNPN, SVGIG (reference sequence). The DNA of the CDR3 is TGTGCCACTAAGGACGGGTTCTACGAGCAGTACTTC. Protein product: CATKDGFYEQYF.

The chain employs TRBV15 and TRBJ2-7; D uncertain. The CDR3 totals 15 residues. CDR1 LNHNV and CDR2 YYDKDF come from the germline V gene (reference sequence). Trimming stripped 1 base from V and 2 bases from J, with 12 bases between. The CDR3 sequence is CATSRAILPPYEQYF. The CDR3 DNA sequence: TGTGCCACCAGCAGAGCCATCCTACCACCCTACGAGCAGTACTTC.

The CDR3 DNA follows: TGTGCCAGTAGGGGGTCAGGGAACACTGAAGCTTTCTTT. This encodes CASRGSGNTEAFF. J is TRBJ1-1 and V is TRBV19, with D unresolved. Germline loops: CDR1 LNHDA, CDR2 SQIVND (reference sequence). The CDR3 covers 13 residues. Trimming cost V 6 bases and J 1 base, with 9 bases left between them.

The V and J genes are TRBV20-1 and TRBJ2-5; TRBD2 agrees at 11 bases. V trimming: 3 bases; J trimming: 5 bases; junction bases outside the gene matches: 8. Per the germline V gene, CDR1 is DFQATT and CDR2 is SNEGSKA (reference sequence). CDR3 size: 15 residues. As DNA, the CDR3 is TGCAGTGCTAGTAGGCCTAGCGGGAGGACTGAGACCCAGTACTTC. It specifies CSASRPSGRTETQYF.

This clonotype was picked up many times. The chain recombines TRBV20-1 with TRBJ2-4; 14 nucleotides agree with TRBD2. J lost 0 bases, V lost 6 bases, and 10 bases had no gene match. The CDR3 consists of 18 residues. The germline V gene encodes CDR1 DFQATT and CDR2 SNEGSKA (reference sequence). The CDR3: CSAPGTSGSDVAKNIQYF. The CDR3 DNA reads as TGCAGTGCGCCCGGGACTAGCGGGAGTGATGTAGCCAAAAACATTCAGTACTTC.

The chain has TRBV12-3 or TRBV12-4 and TRBJ2-7; 7 bases line up with TRBD2. The V segment lost 2 bases and the J segment 3 bases; nucleotides outside the gene matches: 4. This CDR3 region has 14 residues. This CDR3 reads CASSLLAGDYEQYF. The DNA for the CDR3 is TGTGCCAGCAGTTTACTGGCGGGAGACTACGAGCAGTACTTC.

The table lists this clonotype with many counts. A junction end diverges from the germline sequence, so it may reflect a read error. This chain links TRBV29-1 with TRBJ2-1, with 9 nucleotides matching TRBD2. The CDR3 has 12 amino acids. Germline loops: CDR1 SQVTM, CDR2 ANQGSEA. The CDR3 bases are TGCAGCGTTGTAGGCGGGGGGGGGAATAGGGTCTTC. Its protein is CSVVGGGGNRVF.

This clonotype has just a few counts. The chain uses TRBV12-3 or TRBV12-4 and TRBJ2-5, with 12 bases lining up with TRBD2. CDR3 length: 19 amino acids. Trimming took 5 bases from V and 1 from J; bases not matched to a gene: 14. This CDR3 is CASSPFAGTSGWFQETQYF. The CDR3 nucleotides read TGTGCCAGCAGTCCATTTGCCGGGACTAGCGGGTGGTTCCAAGAGACCCAGTACTTC.

This clonotype was seen only a few times. The chain recombines TRBV18 with TRBJ1-1; D perhaps matches TRBD1 (6 bases). Trimming removed 1 base from V and 1 base from J, with 10 bases in between. Looked up from germline, CDR1 is KGHSH and CDR2 is LQKENI. The CDR3 is made up of 15 amino acids. CDR3 region: CASSPRDTGNTEAFF. The DNA of the CDR3 is TGTGCCAGCTCACCACGGGACACGGGGAACACTGAAGCTTTCTTT.

This clonotype has ten or more counts. The rearrangement joins TRBV28 to TRBJ2-1; 10 bases align to TRBD2. After removal of 5 bases from V and 5 bases from J, the junction contained 6 bases not matched to a gene. The CDR3 totals 15 residues. CDR1 is MDHEN, CDR2 SYDVKM, per germline. The CDR3 is CASSPWTSGNNEQFF. In DNA, the CDR3 is TGTGCCAGCAGTCCCTGGACTAGCGGAAACAATGAGCAGTTCTTC.

The chain uses TRBV7-6 and TRBJ2-3; D is perhaps TRBD2 (6 bases). The CDR3 loop spans 16 amino acids. Trimming removed 5 bases from V and 0 bases from J, with 15 bases in between. Per the germline V gene, CDR1 is SGHVS and CDR2 is FNYEAQ. The CDR3 reads CASSVTGGISTDTQYF. Written as DNA, the CDR3 is TGTGCCAGCAGCGTTACCGGGGGAATCAGCACAGATACGCAGTATTTT.

In its sample, this clonotype was seen a few times. The chain combines TRBV20-1 with TRBJ2-7, with a weak D call TRBD2 (6 bases). Germline assignment: CDR1 DFQATT and CDR2 SNEGSKA (reference sequence). The ends were cut back, 2 bases at V and 0 bases at J, with 14 bases in the middle. This CDR3 has 15 amino acids. The CDR3, as DNA: TGCAGTGCTAGAATATTTAGCGGAAGCTCCTACGAGCAGTACTTC. This sequence encodes CSARIFSGSSYEQYF.

This clonotype occurred once. The gene calls are TRBV21-1 and TRBJ2-6. TRBV21-1 is given as a pseudogene. CDR3 size: 17 residues. CDR3 DNA: TGTGCCAGCAGCAATAACAGCAAGGACTCTGGGGCCAACGTCCTGACTTTC. Its translation: CASSNNSKDSGANVLTF.

This clonotype has ten or more counts. In DNA form, the CDR3 reads TGTGCCAGCAGCTTAGGCGGGTATCGCTACAATGAGCAGTTCTTC. It is translated as CASSLGGYRYNEQFF. V gene TRBV7-9 combines with J gene TRBJ2-1; D might be TRBD2 (5 bases). Trimming cost V 1 base and J 3 bases, with 10 bases left between them. CDR1 and CDR2 from the germline V gene are SEHNR and FQNEAQ (reference sequence). This CDR3 spans 15 amino acids.

This clonotype was seen many times. The CDR3 spells CASSFQGRGYYEQYF. As DNA, the CDR3 is TGTGCCAGCAGCTTTCAGGGTAGGGGGTACTACGAGCAGTACTTC. The rearrangement links TRBV12-3 or TRBV12-4 to TRBJ2-7; a weak D match, TRBD1 (6 bases). The CDR3 covers 15 residues. Trimming removed 6 bases at V and 3 bases at J, with 18 bases between.

J is TRBJ2-7 and V is TRBV28; 9 bases are shared with TRBD1. The CDR3 is made up of 14 amino acids. The germline CDR1 and CDR2 sequences are MDHEN and SYDVKM. The V gene end was trimmed by 6 bases and the J gene end by 2 bases; junction bases not matched to a gene: 5. CDR3 coding DNA: TGTGCCAGCAGAGAGGGACAGGGTCCCTACGAGCAGTACTTC. It codes for CASREGQGPYEQYF.

At least ten counts were recorded for this clonotype. The chain uses TRBV12-3 or TRBV12-4 and TRBJ2-1, with TRBD2 matching 7 bases. CDR3 size: 15 residues. J lost 8 bases, V lost 3 bases, and 10 bases had no gene match. This CDR3 reads CASSFDGRYSDEQFF. CDR3 DNA: TGTGCCAGCAGTTTCGACGGGAGGTATAGTGATGAGCAGTTCTTC.

The chain uses TRBV28 and TRBJ2-1, with 8 bases identical to TRBD1. The germline V gene has CDR1 MDHEN and CDR2 SYDVKM. This CDR3 has 14 amino acids. V was clipped by 2 bases and J by 6 bases; unmatched bases: 3. The CDR3 loop is CASSLQGAGNEQFF. For the CDR3, the DNA is TGTGCCAGCAGTTTACAGGGGGCCGGCAATGAGCAGTTCTTC.

This clonotype has only a few counts. The chain couples TRBV5-1 to TRBJ1-5, with D tentatively TRBD1 (6 bases). The germline V gene has CDR1 SGHRS and CDR2 YFSETQ. This CDR3 is built from 15 residues. The V and J ends lost 1 base and 1 base respectively, with 9 bases between them. The CDR3 is CASSLTGTSNQPQHF. The CDR3 bases are TGCGCCAGCAGCTTGACAGGGACGAGCAATCAGCCCCAGCATTTT.

V gene TRBV7-3 combines with J gene TRBJ2-2; 9 bases align to TRBD2. Germline lookup yields CDR1 SGHTA and CDR2 FQGTGA. CDR3 length: 16 amino acids. Germline trimming cut 6 bases from V and 4 bases from J; bases unmatched to any gene: 9. CDR3 amino acids: CASSYFSGSPTGELFF. Written as DNA, the CDR3 is TGTGCCAGCAGTTATTTTAGCGGGAGTCCCACCGGGGAGCTGTTTTTT. Together with reference TRBV7-3 and TRBJ2-2, the CDR3 gives the full variable domain: GAGVSQTPSNKVTEKGKYVELRCDPISGHTALYWYRQSLGQGPEFLIYFQGTGAADDSGLPNDRFFAVRPEGSVSTLKIQRTERGDSAVYLCASSYFSGSPTGELFFGEGSRLTVL.

This clonotype was detected ten times or more. The rearrangement uses TRBV6-5 and TRBJ2-1; 11 nucleotides match TRBD2. Germline CDR1 reads MNHEY; CDR2 reads SVGAGI. The CDR3 has 16 amino acids. J was trimmed by 2 bases and V by 0 bases; bases with no gene match: 0. The CDR3 here is CASSYSSGGAYNEQFF. CDR3 bases: TGTGCCAGCAGTTACTCTAGCGGGGGGGCCTACAATGAGCAGTTCTTC.

Ten or more counts support this clonotype. This chain links TRBV29-1 with TRBJ1-1, with D unresolved. The V gene's germline CDR1 is SQVTM and CDR2 ANQGSEA. Trimming took 1 base from V and 0 from J, leaving 6 bases between them. The length of the CDR3 is 13 residues. The CDR3: CSVEVGMNTEAFF. CDR3 coding DNA: TGCAGCGTTGAAGTGGGCATGAACACTGAAGCTTTCTTT.

This clonotype was picked up many times. The chain uses TRBV27 and TRBJ2-7; tentatively, D is TRBD2 (6 bases). V lost 3 bases, J lost 2 bases, and 17 bases lay in between. Germline-derived CDR1 and CDR2 are MNHEY and SMNVEV (reference sequence). This CDR3 has 16 amino acids. The CDR3 DNA is TGTGCCAGCAGTTTTAGTATCGGACGACTAGCCTACGAGCAGTACTTC. It encodes CASSFSIGRLAYEQYF.

The V and J genes are TRBV29-1 and TRBJ2-7; 8 bases agree with TRBD2. The CDR3 consists of 13 residues. After removal of 0 bases from V and 10 bases from J, the junction contained 8 bases not matched to a gene. CDR1 is SQVTM and CDR2 is ANQGSEA in the germline V gene. The chain's CDR3 is CSVEDPSGSHQYF. CDR3 coding DNA: TGCAGCGTTGAAGATCCCAGCGGGAGCCATCAGTACTTC.

There are a few counts of this clonotype. The chain uses TRBV5-1 and TRBJ2-2; D uncertain. CDR1 and CDR2 (germline): SGHRS, YFSETQ. Trimming cost V 4 bases and J 6 bases, with 7 bases left between them. The CDR3 runs to 12 residues. Here the CDR3 DNA reads TGCGCCAGCAGCGGTCGCTCCGGGGAGCTGTTTTTT. Translating it yields CASSGRSGELFF.

Many counts were recorded for this clonotype. This chain links TRBV20-1 with TRBJ2-3; 10 nucleotides align to TRBD2. In germline, CDR1 is DFQATT, CDR2 SNEGSKA (reference sequence). The V gene end was trimmed by 5 bases and the J gene end by 4 bases; junction bases not matched to a gene: 9. CDR3 length: 15 residues. The CDR3 region has the DNA TGCAGTGCTGGAGCCGGGACTAGCGTTGCAGATACGCAGTATTTT. Encoded protein: CSAGAGTSVADTQYF.